The present T cell receptor (beta chain) was sequenced within a study of CD8 T cells in ankylosing spondylitis. TCRdb itself ran the 5' RACE reads through MiXCR, one entry per CDR3 protein. The profile shows roughly 120,000 distinct CDR3 sequences, roughly 15% of them singletons. This CDR3 has 15 residues. Germline CDR1 reads DFQATT; CDR2 reads SNEGSKA (reference sequence). V gave up 2 bases and J gave up 2 bases, with 13 bases separating them. Ten or more counts support this clonotype. The chain couples TRBV20-1 to TRBJ2-1; D is unclear. What was sequenced was blood, either unsorted or a sorted T cell fraction (not recorded which). The clonotype was recovered from a female donor with ankylosing spondylitis or in good health (not recorded which). As DNA, the CDR3 is TGCAGTGCTAGACTACCCGCCTGGGCCTACAATGAGCAGTTCTTC. It yields the protein CSARLPAWAYNEQFF.